These T cell receptor beta chains were read from a single sample in a study of tumor-infiltrating lymphocytes in primary liver carcinoma. TCRdb analysed the multiplex PCR reads with MiXCR anew, one entry per CDR3 protein. The sample lists some 25,000 distinct CDR3 sequences; 78% were seen once. Sequenced input: liver tumor tissue from sampling region 3. The receptors derive from a man aged 40-55 years with primary liver carcinoma and hepatitis B virus infection. Both conserved end residues are part of each CDR3. A D gene is named only where the DNA matches it firmly. Expanded clones are given a class, and other clones once, few, many or no size at all.

J gene: TRBJ2-3; clone size: .; V gene: TRBV11-2; D gene: .; CDR3 protein: CASSASIGTQYF; CDR3 DNA: TGTGCCAGCAGCGCCAGCATAGGTACGCAATATTTT
J gene: TRBJ1-6; clone size: .; V gene: TRBV29-1; D gene: TRBD1; CDR3 protein: CSVPQVGQGDLPLHF; CDR3 DNA: TGCAGCGTCCCCCAAGTTGGACAGGGGGACTTACCCCTCCACTTT
J gene: TRBJ2-5; clone size: .; V gene: TRBV11-2; D gene: .; CDR3 protein: CASSQTPGGGKETEYF; CDR3 DNA: TGTGCCAGCAGTCAAACTCCTGGTGGGGGGAAGGAGACCGAATACTTC
J gene: TRBJ2-7; clone size: .; V gene: TRBV11-2; D gene: TRBD2; CDR3 protein: CISSVPGLALWVQYF; CDR3 DNA: TGTATCAGCAGCGTCCCGGGACTAGCGTTGTGGGTGCAGTACTTC
J gene: TRBJ1-1; clone size: many; V gene: TRBV10-3; D gene: .; CDR3 protein: CAIRQGFSTEAFF; CDR3 DNA: TGTGCCATCAGGCAGGGATTTAGCACTGAAGCTTTCTTT
J gene: TRBJ2-2; clone size: many; V gene: TRBV4-1; D gene: TRBD1; CDR3 protein: CASSRDRVFTGELFF; CDR3 DNA: TGCGCCAGCAGTCGGGACAGGGTTTTCACCGGGGAGCTGTTTTTT
J gene: TRBJ1-4; clone size: many; V gene: TRBV5-1; D gene: TRBD1; CDR3 protein: CASSPGTGPEKLFF; CDR3 DNA: TGCGCCAGCAGCCCCGGGACAGGGCCAGAAAAACTGTTTTTT
J gene: TRBJ2-3; clone size: .; V gene: TRBV4-2; D gene: .; CDR3 protein: CANSQEKGVTDTQYF; CDR3 DNA: TGTGCCAATAGCCAAGAGAAGGGAGTGACGGATACGCAGTATTTT
J gene: TRBJ2-7; clone size: .; V gene: TRBV5-5; D gene: .; CDR3 protein: CASSLVPGRYNEQYF; CDR3 DNA: TGTGCAAGTAGCTTGGTTCCCGGACGGTACAATGAGCAGTACTTC
J gene: TRBJ2-6; clone size: .; V gene: TRBV11-2; D gene: .; CDR3 protein: CASSLDLEVGANVPTF; CDR3 DNA: TGTGCCAGCAGCTTAGATCTCGAGGTTGGGGCCAACGTCCCGACTTTC
J gene: TRBJ2-3; clone size: once; V gene: TRBV6-1; D gene: .; CDR3 protein: CSSSGEIGVADTQYF; CDR3 DNA: TGTTCCAGCAGTGGTGAGATAGGGGTGGCAGATACGCAGTATTTT
J gene: TRBJ2-1; clone size: .; V gene: TRBV29-1; D gene: TRBD1; CDR3 protein: CSARTGGNKQSF; CDR3 DNA: TGCAGCGCCCGGACAGGGGGCAATAAGCAGTCTTTC
J gene: TRBJ1-2; clone size: .; V gene: TRBV7-2; D gene: TRBD1; CDR3 protein: CANSLTGGGYTF; CDR3 DNA: TGTGCCAACAGCTTGACAGGGGGTGGCTACACCTTC
J gene: TRBJ2-1; clone size: .; V gene: TRBV4-1; D gene: .; CDR3 protein: CASRTGTYNGQFF; CDR3 DNA: TGCGCCAGCAGGACCGGGACTTACAATGGACAGTTCTTC
J gene: TRBJ2-7; clone size: .; V gene: TRBV6-5; D gene: .; CDR3 protein: CASREKLEAMGEQYF; CDR3 DNA: TGTGCCAGCAGAGAAAAGCTGGAGGCCATGGGTGAGCAATACTTC
J gene: TRBJ1-1; clone size: .; V gene: TRBV4-2; D gene: .; CDR3 protein: CASSRECGQGFWTEAFF; CDR3 DNA: TGTGCCAGCAGCCGAGAGTGCGGGCAGGGTTTTTGGACTGAAGCTTTCTTT
J gene: TRBJ2-3; clone size: .; V gene: TRBV7-8; D gene: .; CDR3 protein: CASNLTETQYF; CDR3 DNA: TGTGCCAGCAACTTAACAGAAACGCAGTATTTT
J gene: TRBJ2-2; clone size: .; V gene: TRBV12-3/TRBV12-4; D gene: .; CDR3 protein: CASRGWDTNAGELFF; CDR3 DNA: TGTGCCAGCCGGGGGTGGGACACGAACGCCGGGGAGCTGTTTTTT
J gene: TRBJ1-4; clone size: few; V gene: TRBV11-2; D gene: .; CDR3 protein: CASSLDGFTNEKLFF; CDR3 DNA: TGTGCCAGCAGCTTGGACGGATTCACTAATGAAAAACTGTTTTTT
J gene: TRBJ2-2; clone size: few; V gene: TRBV6-6; D gene: TRBD2; CDR3 protein: CASSSKGLAGTGELFF; CDR3 DNA: TGTGCCAGCAGTTCCAAGGGACTAGCGGGAACCGGGGAGCTGTTTTTT
J gene: TRBJ1-1; clone size: .; V gene: TRBV4-1; D gene: .; CDR3 protein: CTSSTLQPAGGEAFF; CDR3 DNA: TGCACCAGTAGCACCCTACAACCCGCGGGGGGCGAAGCTTTCTTT
J gene: TRBJ2-1; clone size: .; V gene: TRBV10-3; D gene: .; CDR3 protein: CAISPPWNGQFF; CDR3 DNA: TGTGCCATCAGCCCCCCTTGGAATGGGCAGTTCTTC
J gene: TRBJ2-2; clone size: .; V gene: TRBV5-6; D gene: TRBD1; CDR3 protein: CASDSGTGATGELFF; CDR3 DNA: TGTGCCAGCGACTCCGGGACAGGGGCGACCGGGGAGCTGTTTTTT
J gene: TRBJ2-3; clone size: once; V gene: TRBV11-2; D gene: .; CDR3 protein: CVSSANTDTQYF; CDR3 DNA: TGTGTCAGTAGCGCCAACACAGATACGCAGTATTTT
J gene: TRBJ2-2; clone size: .; V gene: TRBV4-2; D gene: TRBD1; CDR3 protein: CDSSQILVTGNSPGELFF; CDR3 DNA: TGTGACAGCAGCCAAATACTTGTGACAGGGAATTCCCCCGGGGAGCTGTTTTTC
J gene: TRBJ2-2; clone size: .; V gene: TRBV12-3/TRBV12-4; D gene: TRBD2; CDR3 protein: CASSLLAGAGELLF; CDR3 DNA: TGTGCCAGCAGTTTGCTAGCGGGAGCAGGGGAGCTGCTCTTT
J gene: TRBJ2-3; clone size: .; V gene: TRBV29-1; D gene: .; CDR3 protein: CSVEKWAMIQDTQYF; CDR3 DNA: TGCAGCGTTGAAAAATGGGCTATGATCCAGGATACCCAATATTTT
J gene: TRBJ1-1; clone size: .; V gene: TRBV6-2/TRBV6-3; D gene: .; CDR3 protein: CVSSYSELNTEAFF; CDR3 DNA: TGTGTCAGCAGTTACTCAGAGTTGAACACTGAAGCTTTCTTT
J gene: TRBJ2-1; clone size: .; V gene: TRBV7-9; D gene: TRBD2; CDR3 protein: CASSLHLAGDVEGNEQFF; CDR3 DNA: TGTGCCAGCAGCTTACATCTGGCGGGAGATGTAGAAGGCAATGAGCAGTTCTTC
J gene: TRBJ1-6; clone size: .; V gene: TRBV12-3/TRBV12-4; D gene: .; CDR3 protein: CASSHRDDSTLHF; CDR3 DNA: TGTGCCAGCTCCCACAGGGACGACTCAACCCTCCACTTT
J gene: TRBJ2-7; clone size: few; V gene: TRBV24-1; D gene: .; CDR3 protein: CAINGGSSYEQYF; CDR3 DNA: TGTGCCATCAATGGCGGTAGCTCCTACGAGCAGTACTTC
J gene: TRBJ2-4; clone size: .; V gene: TRBV28; D gene: .; CDR3 protein: CASSLRGRARNIQNF; CDR3 DNA: TGTGCCAGCTCCCTTCGCGGGCGCGCGAGAAACATTCAGAACTTT
J gene: TRBJ2-2; clone size: many; V gene: TRBV5-4; D gene: .; CDR3 protein: CASRGMGTGELFF; CDR3 DNA: TGTGCCAGCAGGGGGATGGGGACCGGGGAGCTGTTTTTT
J gene: TRBJ2-7; clone size: .; V gene: TRBV12-3/TRBV12-4; D gene: .; CDR3 protein: CASSSRLIYEQYF; CDR3 DNA: TGTGCCAGCAGTTCTCGACTCATCTACGAGCAGTACTTC
J gene: TRBJ2-1; clone size: few; V gene: TRBV18; D gene: .; CDR3 protein: CASSPPVTAYNEQFF; CDR3 DNA: TGTGCCAGCTCACCTCCCGTGACAGCCTACAATGAGCAGTTCTTC
J gene: TRBJ2-1; clone size: many; V gene: TRBV5-4; D gene: .; CDR3 protein: CASSLEGRGGEQFF; CDR3 DNA: TGTGCCAGCAGCTTGGAAGGCAGGGGAGGAGAGCAGTTCTTC
J gene: TRBJ1-5; clone size: once; V gene: TRBV11-2; D gene: .; CDR3 protein: CANSQQTNQPQHF; CDR3 DNA: TGTGCCAACAGCCAACAGACCAATCAGCCCCAGCATTTT
J gene: TRBJ2-7; clone size: .; V gene: TRBV29-1; D gene: .; CDR3 protein: CGVGGGIFSEYF; CDR3 DNA: .
J gene: TRBJ2-1; clone size: .; V gene: TRBV12-3/TRBV12-4; D gene: TRBD2; CDR3 protein: CASSSLAGINEQFF; CDR3 DNA: TGTGCCAGCAGTTCACTAGCGGGTATCAATGAGCAGTTTTTC
J gene: TRBJ2-3; clone size: many; V gene: TRBV28; D gene: TRBD2; CDR3 protein: CASSSFTSGRAADTQYF; CDR3 DNA: TGTGCCAGCAGCTCCTTCACTAGCGGGAGGGCCGCAGATACGCAGTATTTT
J gene: TRBJ2-7; clone size: .; V gene: TRBV4-2; D gene: TRBD2; CDR3 protein: CASIGKPGLAGGPHEQYF; CDR3 DNA: TGTGCCAGCATTGGAAAACCGGGATTAGCGGGAGGGCCGCACGAGCAGTACTTC
J gene: TRBJ1-2; clone size: .; V gene: TRBV6-1; D gene: .; CDR3 protein: CAGSERFLVLRFNYGYTF; CDR3 DNA: TGTGCCGGCAGTGAACGGTTCCTGGTCCTTAGATTTAACTATGGCTATACCTTC
J gene: TRBJ1-5; clone size: .; V gene: TRBV2; D gene: TRBD1; CDR3 protein: CASSEGQFQPQHF; CDR3 DNA: TGTGCCAGCAGTGAGGGACAGTTTCAGCCCCAGCATTTT
J gene: TRBJ2-7; clone size: few; V gene: TRBV4-2; D gene: .; CDR3 protein: CASSQDRQVVYEQYF; CDR3 DNA: TGTGCCAGCAGCCAAGATCGACAAGTGGTCTACGAGCAGTACTTC
J gene: TRBJ2-3; clone size: large; V gene: TRBV11-1; D gene: TRBD2; CDR3 protein: CASSEGGGLTDTQYF; CDR3 DNA: TGTGCCAGCAGCGAAGGCGGGGGTTTGACAGATACGCAGTATTTT
J gene: TRBJ2-7; clone size: .; V gene: TRBV4-2; D gene: TRBD2; CDR3 protein: CASSGKPGLAGEPHEQCF; CDR3 DNA: TGTGCCAGCAGTGGAAAACCGGGACTAGCGGGAGAGCCACATGAGCAGTGCTTC
J gene: TRBJ2-7; clone size: .; V gene: TRBV6-5; D gene: TRBD1; CDR3 protein: CASRSGQGSFYEQYF; CDR3 DNA: TGTGCCAGCAGAAGCGGACAGGGCAGCTTCTACGAGCAGTACTTC
J gene: TRBJ2-1; clone size: once; V gene: TRBV5-6; D gene: TRBD1; CDR3 protein: CASRLGNRGSSYNEQFF; CDR3 DNA: TGTGCCAGCAGATTGGGAAACAGGGGCAGCTCCTACAATGAACAGTTCTTC